A selection of T cell receptor beta chains follows, all from one sample in a study of T-cell memory formation after mild COVID-19. TCRdb reprocessed the 5' RACE reads via MiXCR and lists one record per CDR3 protein. The sample lists about 600,000 distinct CDR3 sequences, about 20% seen once, with around 8.4% in the top ten. Specimen: PBMCs or a T cell subset sorted from them (not recorded which). Receptors were obtained from an adult woman who had mild COVID-19 (a few samples of this study predate the infection). Cell type and time point are not known. Both conserved end residues are part of each CDR3. Fields, in order: D gene, clone size, J gene, V gene, CDR3 protein, CDR3 DNA. The D gene is left open where the match is weak. Clone size is shown for a subset of rows, as once, few, many or a class of expanded clone.

D gene: TRBD1; clone size: few; J gene: TRBJ2-7; V gene: TRBV7-9; CDR3 protein: CASSMSGTGSYEQYF; CDR3 DNA: TGTGCCAGCAGCATGTCCGGGACAGGGTCCTACGAGCAGTACTTC
D gene: .; clone size: few; J gene: TRBJ1-1; V gene: TRBV4-2; CDR3 protein: CASSFPRTRSLNTEAFF; CDR3 DNA: TGTGCCAGCAGCTTTCCCAGGACCCGATCCTTGAACACTGAAGCTTTCTTT
D gene: .; clone size: .; J gene: TRBJ1-6; V gene: TRBV27; CDR3 protein: CASSPSGVNSPIHF; CDR3 DNA: TGTGCCAGCAGCCCATCCGGGGTTAATTCACCCATCCACTTT
D gene: TRBD1; clone size: .; J gene: TRBJ2-2; V gene: TRBV7-9; CDR3 protein: CASSFTGTGKNTGELFF; CDR3 DNA: TGTGCCAGCAGCTTTACCGGGACAGGGAAAAACACCGGGGAGCTGTTTTTT
D gene: .; clone size: .; J gene: TRBJ2-3; V gene: TRBV12-3/TRBV12-4; CDR3 protein: CASSFDATDTQYF; CDR3 DNA: TGTGCCAGCAGTTTTGATGCGACAGATACGCAGTATTTT
D gene: TRBD2; clone size: .; J gene: TRBJ2-1; V gene: TRBV24-1; CDR3 protein: CATSSHAGESYNEQFF; CDR3 DNA: TGTGCCACCAGTTCGCATGCGGGAGAATCCTACAATGAGCAGTTCTTC
D gene: .; clone size: .; J gene: TRBJ2-5; V gene: TRBV11-2; CDR3 protein: CASDGASTQYF; CDR3 DNA: TGTGCCAGCGACGGGGCGAGCACCCAGTACTTC
D gene: .; clone size: few; J gene: TRBJ1-5; V gene: TRBV15; CDR3 protein: CATSRDGYSNQPQHF; CDR3 DNA: TGTGCCACCAGCAGAGACGGCTATAGCAATCAGCCCCAGCATTTT
D gene: .; clone size: .; J gene: TRBJ1-1; V gene: TRBV27; CDR3 protein: CASSSAGVATEAFF; CDR3 DNA: TGTGCCAGCAGTTCCGCAGGGGTAGCGACTGAAGCTTTCTTT
D gene: .; clone size: few; J gene: TRBJ2-2; V gene: TRBV4-1; CDR3 protein: CASSPQGRPNTGELFF; CDR3 DNA: TGCGCCAGCAGCCCTCAGGGACGGCCAAACACCGGGGAGCTGTTTTTT
D gene: .; clone size: .; J gene: TRBJ2-1; V gene: TRBV5-1; CDR3 protein: CASSFGSQSSYNEQFF; CDR3 DNA: TGCGCCAGCAGCTTCGGCAGTCAGAGCTCCTACAATGAGCAGTTCTTC
D gene: .; clone size: many; J gene: TRBJ1-1; V gene: TRBV3-1; CDR3 protein: CASSQFGTLNTEAFF; CDR3 DNA: TGTGCCAGCAGCCAATTTGGGACACTGAACACTGAAGCTTTCTTT
D gene: .; clone size: few; J gene: TRBJ2-1; V gene: TRBV30; CDR3 protein: CAWSVGVPYNEQFF; CDR3 DNA: TGTGCCTGGAGTGTGGGGGTGCCCTACAATGAGCAGTTCTTC
D gene: TRBD2; clone size: few; J gene: TRBJ2-1; V gene: TRBV20-1; CDR3 protein: CTSGKASYNEQFF; CDR3 DNA: TGCACTAGCGGGAAAGCCTCCTACAATGAGCAGTTCTTC
D gene: TRBD1; clone size: few; J gene: TRBJ2-2; V gene: TRBV7-9; CDR3 protein: CASSTPRRGLTGELFF; CDR3 DNA: TGTGCCAGCAGCACCCCCCGCAGGGGGCTTACCGGGGAGCTGTTTTTT
D gene: .; clone size: .; J gene: TRBJ2-1; V gene: TRBV7-9; CDR3 protein: CASSFWSVANEQFF; CDR3 DNA: TGTGCCAGCAGCTTTTGGTCGGTAGCTAATGAGCAGTTCTTC
D gene: .; clone size: .; J gene: TRBJ1-2; V gene: TRBV6-2/TRBV6-3; CDR3 protein: CASSSQPYGYTF; CDR3 DNA: TGTGCCAGCAGTAGTCAACCCTATGGCTACACCTTC
D gene: TRBD1; clone size: once; J gene: TRBJ1-5; V gene: TRBV3-1; CDR3 protein: CASSQETGGQPQHF; CDR3 DNA: TGTGCCAGCAGCCAAGAGACAGGGGGTCAGCCCCAGCATTTT
D gene: TRBD2; clone size: .; J gene: TRBJ2-1; V gene: TRBV5-1; CDR3 protein: CASSSPGTSESEQFF; CDR3 DNA: TGCGCCAGCAGCTCCCCCGGGACTAGTGAGAGTGAGCAGTTCTTC
D gene: .; clone size: .; J gene: TRBJ1-2; V gene: TRBV4-3; CDR3 protein: CASSQDKIAGYGYTF; CDR3 DNA: TGCGCCAGCAGCCAAGATAAAATTGCCGGCTATGGCTACACCTTC
D gene: TRBD2; clone size: few; J gene: TRBJ2-5; V gene: TRBV7-7; CDR3 protein: CASSPGTTKETQYF; CDR3 DNA: TGTGCTAGCAGTCCCGGGACTACTAAAGAGACCCAGTACTTC
D gene: .; clone size: few; J gene: TRBJ2-7; V gene: TRBV6-6; CDR3 protein: CASSYTQAEQYF; CDR3 DNA: TGTGCCAGCAGTTACACGCAGGCCGAGCAGTACTTC
D gene: .; clone size: .; J gene: TRBJ1-1; V gene: TRBV12-3/TRBV12-4; CDR3 protein: CASSWGQRRNTEAFF; CDR3 DNA: TGTGCCAGCAGTTGGGGTCAGCGACGGAACACTGAAGCTTTCTTT
D gene: TRBD1; clone size: few; J gene: TRBJ2-7; V gene: TRBV27; CDR3 protein: CASSFSGTGSYEQYF; CDR3 DNA: TGTGCCAGCAGTTTCTCCGGGACAGGCTCCTACGAGCAGTACTTC
D gene: .; clone size: .; J gene: TRBJ2-7; V gene: TRBV5-1; CDR3 protein: CASSLQGEVEQYF; CDR3 DNA: TGCGCCAGCAGCTTGCAGGGAGAGGTCGAGCAGTACTTC
D gene: .; clone size: .; J gene: TRBJ1-2; V gene: TRBV12-3/TRBV12-4; CDR3 protein: CASRLIPGLPEDYGYTF; CDR3 DNA: TGTGCCAGCAGGCTAATACCAGGACTCCCGGAGGACTATGGCTACACCTTC
D gene: TRBD1; clone size: .; J gene: TRBJ1-1; V gene: TRBV5-8; CDR3 protein: CASSFPGQLKNTEAFF; CDR3 DNA: TGTGCCAGCAGTTTTCCGGGACAGTTAAAGAACACTGAAGCTTTCTTT
D gene: .; clone size: few; J gene: TRBJ2-3; V gene: TRBV7-9; CDR3 protein: CATGGRIGVTSTDTQYF; CDR3 DNA: TGTGCCACTGGGGGACGGATCGGAGTTACTAGCACAGATACGCAGTATTTT
D gene: .; clone size: few; J gene: TRBJ2-1; V gene: TRBV20-1; CDR3 protein: CSASPPSSYNEQFF; CDR3 DNA: TGCAGTGCTAGCCCCCCTAGCTCCTACAATGAGCAGTTCTTC
D gene: .; clone size: few; J gene: TRBJ1-1; V gene: TRBV19; CDR3 protein: CASTIGRGGGDTEAFF; CDR3 DNA: TGTGCCAGTACGATTGGGAGAGGGGGAGGTGACACTGAAGCTTTCTTT
D gene: TRBD2; clone size: .; J gene: TRBJ2-1; V gene: TRBV7-3; CDR3 protein: CASRQNDSGRQFF; CDR3 DNA: TGTGCCAGCAGACAGAACGACAGCGGGAGGCAGTTCTTC
D gene: TRBD2; clone size: few; J gene: TRBJ2-1; V gene: TRBV3-1; CDR3 protein: CASSQGAGFPNEQFF; CDR3 DNA: TGTGCCAGCAGCCAAGGAGCGGGGTTCCCCAATGAGCAGTTCTTC
D gene: .; clone size: .; J gene: TRBJ2-6; V gene: TRBV9; CDR3 protein: CASSAGVTGANVLTF; CDR3 DNA: TGTGCCAGCAGCGCAGGGGTGACTGGGGCCAACGTCCTGACTTTC
D gene: .; clone size: few; J gene: TRBJ2-7; V gene: TRBV5-5; CDR3 protein: CASSPILDYEQYF; CDR3 DNA: TGTGCCAGCAGCCCGATACTAGACTACGAGCAGTACTTC
D gene: .; clone size: few; J gene: TRBJ2-1; V gene: TRBV30; CDR3 protein: CAWSPTYNEQFF; CDR3 DNA: TGTGCCTGGAGTCCTACCTACAATGAGCAGTTCTTC
D gene: TRBD1; clone size: .; J gene: TRBJ2-5; V gene: TRBV3-1; CDR3 protein: CASSQVGRGRETQYF; CDR3 DNA: TGTGCCAGCAGCCAAGTCGGCAGGGGGCGTGAGACCCAGTACTTC
D gene: .; clone size: .; J gene: TRBJ1-4; V gene: TRBV27; CDR3 protein: CASSPLEPGKLFF; CDR3 DNA: TGTGCCAGCAGTCCACTGGAGCCTGGCAAACTGTTTTTT
D gene: TRBD1; clone size: .; J gene: TRBJ2-2; V gene: TRBV6-5; CDR3 protein: CASTITGTGFGGELFF; CDR3 DNA: TGTGCCAGCACTATAACCGGGACAGGGTTTGGCGGGGAGCTGTTTTTT
D gene: TRBD1; clone size: .; J gene: TRBJ2-4; V gene: TRBV5-5; CDR3 protein: CASRIRDRGVTKNIQYF; CDR3 DNA: TGTGCCAGCAGAATTCGGGACAGGGGGGTTACCAAAAACATTCAGTACTTC
D gene: .; clone size: few; J gene: TRBJ2-1; V gene: TRBV5-1; CDR3 protein: CASSFWEAGYRRYNEQFF; CDR3 DNA: TGCGCCAGCAGCTTCTGGGAGGCTGGCTACCGGCGTTACAATGAGCAGTTCTTC
D gene: .; clone size: .; J gene: TRBJ1-2; V gene: TRBV12-3/TRBV12-4; CDR3 protein: CASSSRSRYTF; CDR3 DNA: TGTGCCAGCAGTTCCCGCAGCCGCTACACCTTC
D gene: .; clone size: .; J gene: TRBJ1-3; V gene: TRBV12-3/TRBV12-4; CDR3 protein: CASRLTGTNTIYF; CDR3 DNA: TGTGCCAGCAGACTTACAGGGACAAACACCATATATTTT
D gene: .; clone size: .; J gene: TRBJ2-3; V gene: TRBV6-5; CDR3 protein: CASSYSRGSLTDTQYF; CDR3 DNA: TGTGCCAGCAGTTACTCGAGAGGCTCTCTCACAGATACGCAGTATTTT
D gene: .; clone size: few; J gene: TRBJ1-6; V gene: TRBV20-1; CDR3 protein: CSANPQLRGAYNSPLHF; CDR3 DNA: TGCAGTGCCAATCCGCAGCTTCGGGGAGCCTATAATTCACCCCTCCACTTT
D gene: TRBD2; clone size: few; J gene: TRBJ2-3; V gene: TRBV18; CDR3 protein: CASSPLAGGPFDTDTQYF; CDR3 DNA: TGTGCCAGCTCACCACTAGCGGGAGGGCCATTCGACACAGATACGCAGTATTTT
D gene: .; clone size: few; J gene: TRBJ1-2; V gene: TRBV15; CDR3 protein: CATSRGGDNYGYTF; CDR3 DNA: TGTGCCACCAGCAGAGGTGGAGACAACTATGGCTACACCTTC
D gene: TRBD2; clone size: .; J gene: TRBJ2-1; V gene: TRBV7-8; CDR3 protein: CASSYGLGPYNEQFF; CDR3 DNA: TGTGCCAGCAGCTATGGACTAGGCCCCTACAATGAGCAGTTCTTC
D gene: .; clone size: .; J gene: TRBJ2-1; V gene: TRBV5-4; CDR3 protein: CASSRQGSNEQFF; CDR3 DNA: TGTGCCAGCAGCCGGCAGGGGAGCAATGAGCAGTTCTTC
D gene: TRBD2; clone size: few; J gene: TRBJ2-7; V gene: TRBV6-5; CDR3 protein: CASSRESGLAGRYEQYF; CDR3 DNA: TGTGCCAGCAGTCGGGAGTCGGGACTAGCGGGACGATACGAGCAGTACTTC